This T cell receptor (beta chain) was recovered during a study of T cells in narcolepsy. Trimming took off 3 bases at V and 8 bases at J, with 16 bases between the two ends. This CDR3 contains 15 residues. Germline V gives CDR1 SGHTA, CDR2 FQGNSA. TCRdb keeps only in-frame clones here, not all; method: immunoSEQ multiplex PCR. The sample consists of tens of thousands of clones, 85% to 90% of them appearing once. The chain recombines TRBV7-2 with TRBJ2-2; either TRBD1 or TRBD2 may supply D (5 bases each). Sequences were obtained from CD45RA- memory CD4+ T cells from PBMCs. The receptor comes from a human donor with narcolepsy. The DNA of the CDR3 is TGTGCCAGCAGCTTTCCGGGATCCCAGGGAGGGGAGCTGTTTTTT. Encoded protein: CASSFPGSQGGELFF.